This TCR beta chain was profiled in a study of T cell responses to AZD1222 COVID-19 vaccine. Assay: immunoSEQ multiplex PCR; the TCRdb copy retains only in-frame clones and omits some. This sample yields approximately 130,000 clones, of which about 92% are seen a single time; 1.1% belongs to the top ten. This specimen consisted of peripheral blood, obtained on day 0 of AZD1222 vaccination. The origin of this receptor is an adult in good health.

The CDR3 sequence: CSAPFGYEQYF. The CDR3 bases are TGCAGTGCCCCGTTTGGCTACGAGCAGTACTTC. This rearrangement joins TRBV20-1 to TRBJ2-7, with no clear D. The length of the CDR3 is 11 residues. Trimming pared 6 bases from V and 3 bases from J, leaving 9 bases between. From germline, CDR1 is DFQATT and CDR2 SNEGSKA (reference sequence).